One sample yielded the 16 T cell receptor beta chains listed below, sequenced in a study of technical replicates of blood from a handful of donors. The assay was immunoSEQ multiplex PCR, and TCRdb's table has in-frame clones only and misses some. The sample yields roughly 81,000 clones, 97% seen once. Sequenced material: T cells isolated from PBMCs. These receptors were obtained from a human donor in good health.

V usage is TRBV7-9 and J usage is TRBJ2-3; 7 nucleotides match TRBD1. J gave up 5 bases and V 2 bases, and 7 bases lay outside the gene matches. Per the germline V gene, CDR1 is SEHNR and CDR2 is FQNEAQ (reference sequence). The CDR3 has 15 residues. The CDR3 DNA reads as TGTGCCAGCAGCTTATTGGGGACAGCAGGAGATACGCAGTATTTT. Translated, it gives CASSLLGTAGDTQYF.

V usage is TRBV19 and J usage is TRBJ2-7, with 8 bases fitting TRBD2. V lost 10 bases to trimming and J lost 1 base; unmatched junction nucleotides: 6. The CDR3 spans 13 residues. Per the germline V gene, CDR1 is LNHDA and CDR2 is SQIVND (reference sequence). The CDR3 here is CATGLVDSYEQYF. The CDR3 coding sequence is TGTGCCACGGGACTAGTCGATTCCTACGAGCAGTACTTC.

The chain links TRBV27 to TRBJ1-3, with D possibly being TRBD1 (6 bases). V shed 8 bases and J shed 8 bases, with 16 bases lying between them. The germline V gene encodes CDR1 MNHEY and CDR2 SMNVEV (reference sequence). The CDR3 has 13 amino acids. CDR3 DNA: TGTGCCAGCCTCTCTAGGGACAAGGACACCATATATTTT. It encodes CASLSRDKDTIYF.

The rearrangement uses TRBV7-9 and TRBJ2-5; D unclear. Per germline, CDR1 SEHNR and CDR2 FQNEAQ (reference sequence). V lost 0 bases and J lost 1, with 9 bases in between. The CDR3 is made up of 15 amino acids. The CDR3 nucleotides are TGTGCCAGCAGCTTAGCGGAGACCATCCAAGAGACCCAGTACTTC. Translation: CASSLAETIQETQYF.

The chain joins TRBV4-1 to TRBJ2-7; tentatively, D is TRBD2 (6 bases). CDR3 length: 16 residues. The germline V gene encodes CDR1 MGHRA and CDR2 YSYEKL. V was trimmed by 5 bases and J by 2 bases, leaving 19 bases between them. The CDR3 protein is CASSTPELGGTYEQYF. CDR3 bases: TGCGCCAGCAGCACCCCCGAGCTCGGGGGAACCTACGAGCAGTACTTC.

The chain links TRBV10-3 to TRBJ1-2; D is unclear. Germline assignment: CDR1 ENHRY and CDR2 SYGVKD. Trimming stripped 0 bases from V and 4 bases from J, with 12 bases between. The CDR3 length is 15 residues. Here the CDR3 reads CAISESGESLYGYTF. The CDR3 coding sequence is TGTGCCATCAGTGAGTCCGGGGAATCTCTCTATGGCTACACCTTC.

The genes are TRBV5-5 and TRBJ1-2, with D perhaps matching TRBD1 (6 bases). The V and J ends lost 2 bases and 4 bases respectively, with 15 bases between them. Germline-derived CDR1 and CDR2 are SGHKS and YYEKEE (reference sequence). This CDR3 comprises 15 residues. The CDR3 DNA follows: TGTGCCAGCAGCTTAGGGGGTCGGAGACTCTATGGCTACACCTTC. Protein product: CASSLGGRRLYGYTF.

CDR3 bases: TGCGCCAGCAGCTCAGAGGGTGGGTTGTACGAGCAGTACTTC. It yields the protein CASSSEGGLYEQYF. V and J are TRBV5-1 and TRBJ2-7, with D tentatively TRBD2 (5 bases). Trimming removed 3 bases at V and 4 bases at J, with 14 bases between. Germline V CDR1 and CDR2: SGHRS, YFSETQ. The CDR3 has 14 residues.

The genes are TRBV27 and TRBJ2-7; a possible D gene is TRBD2 (5 bases). Germline assignment: CDR1 MNHEY and CDR2 SMNVEV (reference sequence). V was shortened by 6 bases and J by 1 base, with 13 bases between the two germline ends. The CDR3 contains 14 residues. CDR3 sequence: CASSSAGGSYEQYF. The CDR3 region has the DNA TGTGCCAGCAGCTCTGCGGGTGGTTCCTACGAGCAGTACTTC.

V usage is TRBV18 and J usage is TRBJ2-7, with D uncertain. V was clipped by 0 bases and J by 2 bases, with 5 bases between them. CDR1 is KGHSH, CDR2 LQKENI, per germline. CDR3 length equals 13 residues. Here the CDR3 DNA reads TGTGCCAGCTCACCACCACAGACCTACGAGCAGTACTTC. The encoded protein is CASSPPQTYEQYF.

In this sample, this clone turned up once. CDR3 loop: CSARLDMNTEAFF. In DNA form, the CDR3 reads TGCAGCGCTCGCCTGGACATGAACACTGAAGCTTTCTTT. This rearrangement joins TRBV29-1 to TRBJ1-1; maybe TRBD1 (5 bases). Trimming left V 7 bases short and J 0 bases short, with 12 bases between. The CDR3 covers 13 residues. From germline, CDR1 is SQVTM and CDR2 ANQGSEA.

This chain joins TRBV11-2 and TRBJ1-1; the D gene is possibly TRBD1 (6 bases). This CDR3 region has 15 residues. Trimming removed 3 bases from V and 4 bases from J, with 15 bases in between. Germline loops: CDR1 SGHAT, CDR2 FQNNGV. CDR3 sequence reads: CASSLVKGVGTEAFF. As DNA, the CDR3 is TGTGCCAGCAGCTTGGTTAAGGGGGTTGGCACTGAAGCTTTCTTT.

The chain joins TRBV7-9 to TRBJ1-1; D is undetermined. Germline V gene data show CDR1 as SEHNR and CDR2 as FQNEAQ (reference sequence). CDR3 size: 14 residues. V lost 0 bases and J lost 1, with 6 bases in between. CDR3: CASSLARENTEAFF. Written as DNA, the CDR3 is TGTGCCAGCAGCTTAGCTCGGGAGAACACTGAAGCTTTCTTT.

This chain uses TRBV12-5 with TRBJ2-1, with 11 bases that match TRBD2. Losses at the gene ends were 2 bases for V and 9 bases for J; bases not matched to a gene: 33. Germline V gene lookup returns CDR1 LGHNT and CDR2 FRNRAP. The CDR3 runs to 24 residues. In DNA form, the CDR3 reads TGTGCTAGTGGTTTGATTAACCGGGACTTACTCCTGGAGACTAGCGGGAAAACTTTAGCTGAGCAGTTCTTC. The encoded protein is CASGLINRDLLLETSGKTLAEQFF.

CDR3 amino acids: CASSTDTGRGLSSYNSPLHF. CDR3 nucleotide sequence: TGCGCCAGCAGTACCGATACCGGACGGGGACTAAGCTCCTATAATTCACCCCTCCACTTT. The chain joins TRBV10-2 to TRBJ1-6; weak D call: TRBD1 (5 bases). The CDR3 has 20 residues. V lost 5 bases, J lost 0 bases, and 23 bases lay in between. Germline values: CDR1 WSHSY, CDR2 SAAADI.

The genes are TRBV13 and TRBJ1-6, with D possibly TRBD1 on 5 matching bases. Germline V gene data show CDR1 as PRHDT and CDR2 as FYEKMQ (reference sequence). The CDR3 length is 15 residues. V was pared by 0 bases and J by 9 bases, with 12 bases between. The CDR3 sequence: CASSLGRGSVSPLHF. In DNA, the CDR3 is TGTGCCAGCAGCTTAGGAAGGGGTTCAGTTTCACCCCTCCACTTT. The variable domain in full, with the rest retrieved from reference TRBV13 and TRBJ1-6, is AAGVIQSPRHLIKEKRETATLKCYPIPRHDTVYWYQQGPGQDPQFLISFYEKMQSDKGSIPDRFSAQQFSDYHSELNMSSLELGDSALYFCASSLGRGSVSPLHFGNGTRLTVT.